This T cell receptor (beta chain) was captured in a study of blood T cell repertoires in COVID-19. As for the study in general: Samples of COVID-19 (acute and convalescent) were obtained from the United States, Italy and Spain. In each case, the material was cDNA or gDNA derived from T cells, B-cell-depleted T cells, or PBMCs.

Germline V CDR1 and CDR2: SNHLY, FYNNEI. Trimming removed 6 bases from V and 5 bases from J; junction bases left unmatched: 5. The CDR3 consists of 13 residues. Living in roughly 23 US areas, the participants were between about 18 and 95 years of age. Assignment of participants to cohorts was predicated upon participant-reported clinical history. Assay used: immunoSEQ multiplex PCR; TCRdb lists only in-frame clones, some missing. The data show 150,000 to 200,000 clones, 84% seen once. The V gene is TRBV2, the J gene TRBJ2-7, with 9 bases identical to TRBD1. The sequence came from a man in his fifties or sixties who had recovered from COVID-19. What was sequenced was PBMCs or T cells enriched from blood (not recorded which). The CDR3 protein is CASSRDRVDEQYF. CDR3 coding DNA: TGTGCCAGCAGCAGGGACAGGGTCGACGAGCAGTACTTC.